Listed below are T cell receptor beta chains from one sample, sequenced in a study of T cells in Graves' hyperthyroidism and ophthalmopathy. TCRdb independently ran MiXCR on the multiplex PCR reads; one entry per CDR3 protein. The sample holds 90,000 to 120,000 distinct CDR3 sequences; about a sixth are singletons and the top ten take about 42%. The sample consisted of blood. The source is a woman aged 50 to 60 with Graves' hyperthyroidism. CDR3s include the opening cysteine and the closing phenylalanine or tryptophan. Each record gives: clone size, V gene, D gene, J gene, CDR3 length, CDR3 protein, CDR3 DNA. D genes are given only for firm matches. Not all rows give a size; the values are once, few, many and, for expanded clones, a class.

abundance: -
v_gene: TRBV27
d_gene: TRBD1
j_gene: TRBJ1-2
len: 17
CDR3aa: CASSPGTGLYINYGYTF
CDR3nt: TGTGCCAGCAGCCCCGGGACAGGGTTATACATTAACTATGGCTACACCTTC

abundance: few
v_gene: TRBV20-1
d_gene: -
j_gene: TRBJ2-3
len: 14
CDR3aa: CSARRGWGTDTQYF
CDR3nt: TGCAGTGCTAGACGGGGGTGGGGAACAGATACGCAGTATTTT

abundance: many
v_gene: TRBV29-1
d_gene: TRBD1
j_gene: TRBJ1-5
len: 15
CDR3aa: CSVVTGTGPNQPQHF
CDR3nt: TGCAGCGTCGTTACCGGGACAGGCCCCAATCAGCCCCAGCATTTT

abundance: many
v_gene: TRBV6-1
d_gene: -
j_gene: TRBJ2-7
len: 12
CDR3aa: CASRYRLYEQYF
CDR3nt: TGTGCCAGCAGATACAGGTTATACGAGCAGTACTTC

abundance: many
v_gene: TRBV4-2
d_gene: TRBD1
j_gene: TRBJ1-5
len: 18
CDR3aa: CASSQDPQGQVVNQPQHF
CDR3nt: TGTGCCAGCAGCCAGGATCCCCAAGGACAGGTCGTCAATCAGCCCCAGCATTTT

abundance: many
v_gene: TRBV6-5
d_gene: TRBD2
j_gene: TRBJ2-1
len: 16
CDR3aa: CASSYSMAGGPTEQFF
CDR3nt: TGTGCCAGCAGTTACTCGATGGCGGGAGGGCCCACTGAGCAGTTCTTC

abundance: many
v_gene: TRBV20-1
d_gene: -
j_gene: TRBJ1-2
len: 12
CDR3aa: CSARDLNYGYTF
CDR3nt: TGCAGTGCTAGAGATCTCAACTATGGCTACACCTTC

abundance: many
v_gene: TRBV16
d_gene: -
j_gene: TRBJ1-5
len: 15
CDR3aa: CASSQSGSSNQPQHF
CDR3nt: TGTGCCAGCAGCCAATCGGGGAGTAGCAATCAGCCCCAGCATTTT

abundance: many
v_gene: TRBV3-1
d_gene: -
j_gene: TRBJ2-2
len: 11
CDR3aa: CATRSPRELFF
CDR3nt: TGTGCCACCAGGTCCCCCCGGGAGCTGTTTTTT

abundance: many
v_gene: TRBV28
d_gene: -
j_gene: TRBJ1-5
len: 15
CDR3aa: CASSLWGASNQPQHF
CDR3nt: TGTGCCAGCAGTTTATGGGGAGCTAGCAATCAGCCCCAGCATTTT

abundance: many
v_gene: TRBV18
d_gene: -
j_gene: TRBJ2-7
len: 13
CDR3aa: CASSPQRAYEQYF
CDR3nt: TGTGCCAGCTCACCGCAGAGGGCCTACGAGCAGTACTTC

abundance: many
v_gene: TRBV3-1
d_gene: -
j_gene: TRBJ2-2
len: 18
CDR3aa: CASSQAISLFANTGELFF
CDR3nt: TGTGCCAGCAGCCAAGCAATATCGTTGTTCGCGAACACCGGGGAGCTGTTTTTT

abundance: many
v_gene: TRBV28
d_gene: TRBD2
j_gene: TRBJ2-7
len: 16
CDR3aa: CASSSSGTSGRYEQYF
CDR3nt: TGTGCCAGCAGTTCATCCGGGACTAGCGGGAGGTACGAGCAGTACTTC

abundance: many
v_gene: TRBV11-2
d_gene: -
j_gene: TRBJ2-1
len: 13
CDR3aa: CASSLDLRREQFF
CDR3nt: TGTGCCAGCAGCTTAGATCTTCGCCGGGAGCAGTTCTTC

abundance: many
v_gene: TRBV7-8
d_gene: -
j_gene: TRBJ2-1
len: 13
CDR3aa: CASSLGYSNEQFF
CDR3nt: TGTGCCAGCAGCTTAGGTTACAGCAATGAGCAGTTCTTC

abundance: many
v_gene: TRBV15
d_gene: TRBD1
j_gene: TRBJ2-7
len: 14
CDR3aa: CATSGDTGGLEQYF
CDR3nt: TGTGCCACCAGCGGGGATACAGGGGGACTCGAGCAGTACTTC

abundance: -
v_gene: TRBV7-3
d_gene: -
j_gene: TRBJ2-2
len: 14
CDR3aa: CASSGTGNTGELFF
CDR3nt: TGTGCCAGCAGCGGAACAGGGAACACCGGGGAGCTGTTTTTT

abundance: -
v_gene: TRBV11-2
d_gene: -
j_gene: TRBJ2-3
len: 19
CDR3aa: CASTQTGTLGGGRRDTQYF
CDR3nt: TGTGCCAGCACTCAGACAGGGACGTTAGGCGGGGGTCGCAGAGATACGCAGTATTTT

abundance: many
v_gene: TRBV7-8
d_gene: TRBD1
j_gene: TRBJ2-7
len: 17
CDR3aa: CASSLAIRQGMSYEQYF
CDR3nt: TGTGCCAGCAGCTTAGCAATTCGACAGGGGATGAGCTACGAGCAGTACTTC

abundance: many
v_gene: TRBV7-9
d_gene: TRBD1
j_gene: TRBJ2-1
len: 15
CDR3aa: CASSLYGTGFNEQFF
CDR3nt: TGTGCCAGCAGCTTATACGGGACAGGGTTCAATGAGCAGTTCTTC